Presented here are 26 T cell receptor beta chains from one specimen sequenced in a study of blood T cell repertoires in COVID-19. This table comes from immunoSEQ multiplex PCR, and its TCRdb copy is limited to in-frame clones, with some not included. The sample consists of about 110,000 clones, about 85% of them appearing once. The source material was peripheral blood. The receptors originated from a human donor in a cohort sampled during active COVID-19.

This clone was counted only a few times. This chain connects TRBV10-1 to TRBJ2-1, with D maybe TRBD2 (5 bases). The CDR3 totals 15 residues. The V end lost 0 bases, the J end lost 5 bases, and 11 bases lay between the germline ends. Germline lookup yields CDR1 WNHNN and CDR2 SYGVQD (reference sequence). The CDR3 sequence: CASSESSGLHNEQFF. CDR3 in DNA: TGCGCCAGCAGTGAGTCAAGCGGCCTTCACAATGAGCAGTTCTTC.

The chain is built from TRBV9 and TRBJ2-3; tentative D call: TRBD1 (6 bases). The germline V gene encodes CDR1 SGDLS and CDR2 YYNGEE. V lost 3 bases to trimming and J lost 4 bases, with 9 bases between them. This CDR3 comprises 13 residues. The CDR3 bases are TGTGCCAGCAGCGCCTCAGGGGCAGATACGCAGTATTTT. Its protein is CASSASGADTQYF.

The chain links TRBV7-8 to TRBJ1-1; no firm D call. The V gene's germline CDR1 is SGHVS and CDR2 FQNEAQ. This CDR3 comprises 14 residues. V lost 0 bases to trimming and J lost 4 bases, with 9 bases between them. The CDR3 DNA is TGTGCCAGCAGCTTAGCCCTCCCGGGCACTGAAGCTTTCTTT. It yields the protein CASSLALPGTEAFF. Complete variable domain (other parts from reference TRBV7-8 and TRBJ1-1): GAGVSQSPRYKVAKRGQDVALRCDPISGHVSLFWYQQALGQGPEFLTYFQNEAQLDKSGLPSDRFFAERPEGSVSTLKIQRTQQEDSAVYLCASSLALPGTEAFFGQGTRLTVV.

The V and J genes are TRBV10-3 and TRBJ1-1, with D perhaps matching TRBD1 (5 bases). Trimming cost V 8 bases and J 7 bases, with 17 bases left between them. The germline gives CDR1 ENHRY, CDR2 SYGVKD. The CDR3 is made up of 13 amino acids. CDR3 in amino acids: CAIAGEVPNEAFF. CDR3 bases: TGTGCCATCGCGGGGGAAGTCCCCAATGAAGCTTTCTTT.

This chain uses TRBV21-1 with TRBJ1-5; TRBD1 is the table's D call and was not checked against the DNA. TRBV21-1 is designated a pseudogene. There are 17 residues in the CDR3. The CDR3 coding sequence is TGTGCCAGCAGCAAAGGGACAAGGCTTTATAGCAATCAGCCCCAGCATTTT. This gives the protein CASSKGTRLYSNQPQHF.

The chain carries TRBV5-1 and TRBJ2-3; 9 nucleotides match TRBD1. The V and J ends lost 4 bases and 5 bases, in that order; junction bases with no gene match: 8. The CDR3 has 15 residues. Germline CDR1 and CDR2: SGHRS and YFSETQ. CDR3 bases: TGCGCCAGCAGCCTAACAGGGGGCGGTGGAGATACGCAGTATTTT. It codes for CASSLTGGGGDTQYF. Supplemented by reference TRBV5-1 and TRBJ2-3, the full variable domain reads KAGVTQTPRYLIKTRGQQVTLSCSPISGHRSVSWYQQTPGQGLQFLFEYFSETQRNKGNFPGRFSGRQFSNSRSEMNVSTLELGDSALYLCASSLTGGGGDTQYFGPGTRLTVL.

The chain employs TRBV15 and TRBJ1-5; D is perhaps TRBD1 (5 bases). Germline V gene data show CDR1 as LNHNV and CDR2 as YYDKDF (reference sequence). The CDR3 loop spans 14 amino acids. The V end lost 7 bases, the J end lost 0 bases, and 10 bases lay between the germline ends. CDR3 residues: CATNNRYSNQPQHF. The CDR3 bases are TGTGCCACCAACAACAGGTATAGCAATCAGCCCCAGCATTTT. The whole variable domain, remainder taken from reference TRBV15 and TRBJ1-5, is DAMVIQNPRYQVTQFGKPVTLSCSQTLNHNVMYWYQQKSSQAPKLLFHYYDKDFNNEADTPDNFQSRRPNTSFCFLDIRSPGLGDTAMYLCATNNRYSNQPQHFGDGTRLSIL.

The chain carries TRBV7-2 and TRBJ2-5; perhaps TRBD2 as D (5 bases). This CDR3 is 15 amino acids long. CDR1 is SGHTA and CDR2 is FQGNSA in the germline V gene. Trimming shortened V by 1 base and J by 5 bases, and 14 bases separated the two germline ends. CDR3 region: CASSLVAGMWETQYF. The CDR3 nucleotides are TGTGCCAGCAGCTTAGTCGCGGGTATGTGGGAGACCCAGTACTTC.

This sequence joins TRBV7-2 and TRBJ2-7; unclear D gene. This CDR3 has 15 residues. V shed 1 base and J shed 1 base, with 11 bases lying between them. Per germline, CDR1 SGHTA and CDR2 FQGNSA. CDR3 nucleotide sequence: TGTGCCAGCAGCTTAGGTGGCAGGATTTCCTACGAGCAGTACTTC. Translation: CASSLGGRISYEQYF.

The V and J genes are TRBV7-2 and TRBJ2-1, with D possibly TRBD1 on 5 matching bases. There are 15 residues in the CDR3. CDR1 and CDR2 (germline): SGHTA, FQGNSA. V lost 1 base to trimming and J lost 3 bases, with 10 bases between them. In nucleotides, the CDR3 is TGTGCCAGCAGCTTAGGCAGGGTGGGCTACAATGAGCAGTTCTTC. Translating it yields CASSLGRVGYNEQFF.

V is TRBV30 and J is TRBJ1-6; D is uncertain. The CDR3 extends over 16 amino acids. Germline-derived CDR1 and CDR2 are GTSNPN and SVGIG (reference sequence). With 3 bases removed from V and 8 bases from J, the gap between germline ends came to 20 bases. This CDR3 reads CAWRRGLELYDSPLHF. The DNA of the CDR3 is TGTGCCTGGAGACGAGGGCTAGAGTTATATGATTCACCCCTCCACTTT.

The chain has TRBV18 and TRBJ2-1, with 7 positions matching TRBD1. The V segment lost 4 bases and the J segment 3 bases; nucleotides outside the gene matches: 3. The germline V gene has CDR1 KGHSH and CDR2 LQKENI. The CDR3 is 14 amino acids. The CDR3: CASSLRDSYNEQFF. CDR3 in DNA: TGTGCCAGCTCACTCCGGGACAGCTACAATGAGCAGTTCTTC. The full variable domain, in which reference TRBV18 and TRBJ2-1 provide the parts outside the CDR3, is NAGVMQNPRHLVRRRGQEARLRCSPMKGHSHVYWYRQLPEEGLKFMVYLQKENIIDESGMPKERFSAEFPKEGPSILRIQQVVRGDSAAYFCASSLRDSYNEQFFGPGTRLTVL.

This clone was recorded a few times. The gene calls are TRBV20-1 and TRBJ1-5; 8 bases agree with TRBD1. This CDR3 is 14 amino acids long. Germline CDR1 reads DFQATT; CDR2 reads SNEGSKA (reference sequence). The V gene end was trimmed by 3 bases and the J gene end by 0 bases; junction bases not matched to a gene: 1. The CDR3 reads CSASGQGSNQPQHF. The CDR3 DNA follows: TGCAGTGCTAGTGGACAGGGTAGCAATCAGCCCCAGCATTTT.

V and J are TRBV7-8 and TRBJ1-6; D gene uncertain. CDR1 and CDR2 from the germline V gene are SGHVS and FQNEAQ. Trimming took off 8 bases at V and 8 bases at J, with 7 bases between the two ends. The CDR3 sequence is 11 residues long. CDR3 protein: CASGGYSPLHF. The CDR3 nucleotides are TGTGCCAGCGGAGGGTATTCACCCCTCCACTTT.

This clone was counted a single time. The CDR3 loop reads CASSWNRDTGQPQHF. In DNA form, the CDR3 reads TGTGCCAGCAGTTGGAACAGGGATACAGGGCAGCCCCAGCATTTT. The chain combines TRBV6-5 with TRBJ1-5, with D possibly being TRBD1 (6 bases). Germline assignment: CDR1 MNHEY and CDR2 SVGAGI. This CDR3 comprises 15 residues. V lost 4 bases and J lost 7, with 17 bases in between.

The chain couples TRBV7-9 to TRBJ1-1; D is possibly TRBD1 (6 bases). CDR3 length: 15 residues. Trimming cost V 3 bases and J 1 base, with 12 bases left between them. Germline-derived CDR1 and CDR2 are SEHNR and FQNEAQ (reference sequence). CDR3 residues: CASSFFRDKNTEAFF. The CDR3 coding sequence is TGTGCCAGCAGCTTCTTCCGGGACAAGAACACTGAAGCTTTCTTT.

The CDR3 region is CAGTGGGSGYTF. As DNA, the CDR3 is TGTGCCGGAACAGGGGGCGGTAGTGGCTACACCTTC. The chain combines TRBV5-4 with TRBJ1-2; the match to TRBD1 covers 9 bases. Germline CDR1 and CDR2: SGHNT and YYREEE (reference sequence). V was pared by 10 bases and J by 7 bases, with 8 bases of the junction left unmatched. This CDR3 has 12 amino acids.

This chain joins TRBV7-9 and TRBJ1-4, with TRBD1 matching 9 bases. Trimming removed 4 bases from V and 9 bases from J; junction bases left unmatched: 3. Germline values: CDR1 SEHNR, CDR2 FQNEAQ (reference sequence). This CDR3 spans 13 amino acids. The CDR3 bases are TGTGCCAGCAGCTGGGACAGGGACCAAAAACTGTTTTTT. Protein product: CASSWDRDQKLFF.

The CDR3, as DNA: TGTGCCAGCAGTTCCGTCTGGGGGCGTCAAGAGACCCAGTACTTC. Translated, it gives CASSSVWGRQETQYF. V usage is TRBV6-6 and J usage is TRBJ2-5; perhaps TRBD1 as D (6 bases). The CDR3 runs to 15 residues. Trimming cost V 4 bases and J 2 bases, with 14 bases left between them. CDR1 and CDR2 (germline): MNHNY, SVGAGI (reference sequence).

The rearrangement joins TRBV9 to TRBJ2-2; TRBD1 might be the D (6 bases). CDR1 and CDR2 (germline): SGDLS, YYNGEE. This CDR3 contains 17 residues. Trimming shortened V by 3 bases and J by 2 bases, and 17 bases separated the two germline ends. CDR3 residues: CASSEPQGNRNTGELFF. The CDR3 DNA reads as TGTGCCAGCAGCGAGCCACAGGGAAATCGAAACACCGGGGAGCTGTTTTTT. The full variable domain, with the rest looked up from reference TRBV9 and TRBJ2-2, is DSGVTQTPKHLITATGQRVTLRCSPRSGDLSVYWYQQSLDQGLQFLIQYYNGEERAKGNILERFSAQQFPDLHSELNLSSLELGDSALYFCASSEPQGNRNTGELFFGEGSRLTVL.

This clone has only a few counts. V usage is TRBV11-2 and J usage is TRBJ2-1; no firm D call. Trimming took off 0 bases at V and 5 bases at J, with 5 bases between the two ends. The germline CDR1 and CDR2 sequences are SGHAT and FQNNGV. The CDR3 runs 13 residues. The chain's CDR3 is CASSLDGHNEQFF. The DNA of the CDR3 is TGTGCCAGCAGCTTAGATGGGCACAATGAGCAGTTCTTC.

The chain combines TRBV15 with TRBJ2-3, with D hard to call. Germline V gene sequence: CDR1 LNHNV, CDR2 YYDKDF (reference sequence). The germline V and J ends were trimmed by 0 bases and 0 bases, with 7 bases remaining between them. The CDR3 runs to 15 residues. The CDR3 nucleotides are TGTGCCACCAGCAGAGATAGTGGTAGCACAGATACGCAGTATTTT. Translation gives CATSRDSGSTDTQYF.

The chain is built from TRBV11-3 and TRBJ2-1; D might be TRBD1 (5 bases). The V gene's germline CDR1 is SGHNT and CDR2 YENEEA. V was trimmed by 0 bases and J by 8 bases, leaving 14 bases between them. This CDR3 has 15 amino acids. As DNA, the CDR3 is TGTGCCAGCAGCTTAGAAGGGGTAGCATTGGATGAGCAGTTCTTC. Amino acids: CASSLEGVALDEQFF.

The genes are TRBV28 and TRBJ2-1, with D perhaps TRBD2 (6 bases). The CDR3 spans 12 residues. Looked up from germline, CDR1 is MDHEN and CDR2 is SYDVKM. V lost 8 bases and J 8 bases, leaving 13 bases between the germline ends. The chain's CDR3 is CASYKAGDEQFF. CDR3 coding DNA: TGTGCCAGCTATAAAGCGGGCGATGAGCAGTTCTTC.

The rearrangement uses TRBV28 and TRBJ2-4; 7 bases are shared with TRBD1. The germline gives CDR1 MDHEN, CDR2 SYDVKM. The CDR3 is 16 amino acids. V lost 6 bases and J lost 5; bases outside the gene matches: 13. The DNA for the CDR3 is TGTGCCAGCAGGACTACAGGGGTGGCTCGCCAAAACATTCAGTACTTC. This encodes CASRTTGVARQNIQYF. Full variable domain (rest looked up from reference TRBV28 and TRBJ2-4): DVKVTQSSRYLVKRTGEKVFLECVQDMDHENMFWYRQDPGLGLRLIYFSYDVKMKEKGDIPEGYSVSREKKERFSLILESASTNQTSMYLCASRTTGVARQNIQYFGAGTRLSVL.

This chain uses TRBV18 with TRBJ1-1; D is possibly TRBD1 (5 bases). CDR1 is KGHSH and CDR2 is LQKENI in the germline V gene. Trimming pared 3 bases from V and 6 bases from J, leaving 20 bases between. The CDR3 length is 16 residues. The CDR3 loop reads CASSPRQGILYPEAFF. CDR3 bases: TGTGCCAGCTCACCGCGTCAGGGTATTTTATACCCTGAAGCTTTCTTT.